The rows below give T cell receptor beta chains drawn from one sample of a study of T cells in Graves' hyperthyroidism and ophthalmopathy. TCRdb redid the calling of the multiplex PCR reads with MiXCR, one entry per CDR3 protein. The sample lists approximately 520,000 distinct CDR3 sequences; around 20% were seen once. The sequenced sample was blood. The receptors here all came from a man between 18 and 35 years old with Graves' hyperthyroidism. Each CDR3 is given without its conserved first and last residue.

j_gene,v_gene,CDR3aa
TRBJ1-1,TRBV6-5,ASSYSSALGGTEAF
TRBJ1-1,TRBV12-3/TRBV12-4,ASSGRPGNTEAF
TRBJ1-5,TRBV6-1,ASRGGVSNQPQH
TRBJ1-2,TRBV12-3/TRBV12-4,ASSLYSLRAFGGYYGYT
TRBJ1-1,TRBV6-5,ASSSGAGTEAF
TRBJ2-7,TRBV2,ASRRIRDTRGEQY
TRBJ2-7,TRBV29-1,SVDRQGGGEQY
TRBJ2-7,TRBV5-1,ASSLVGFSYEQY
TRBJ1-2,TRBV7-8,ASSLSQHFYGYT
TRBJ2-2,TRBV7-8,ASSLVPQGPGELF
TRBJ1-5,TRBV27,ASSFDLNQPQH
TRBJ2-7,TRBV6-1,ASGLRGHRYEQY
TRBJ1-2,TRBV29-1,SVRDRVDGYT
TRBJ1-2,TRBV6-2/TRBV6-3,ASSYTWTGNYGYT
TRBJ2-6,TRBV12-3/TRBV12-4,ASSRTGGISGANVLT
TRBJ1-1,TRBV12-3/TRBV12-4,ASREGVLNTEAF
TRBJ2-7,TRBV7-8,ASMGAKNEQY
TRBJ1-1,TRBV6-1,ASSEIHRNTEAF
TRBJ1-1,TRBV7-2,ASGSSRSGNTEAF
TRBJ1-2,TRBV24-1,ATSGQDFYGYT
TRBJ2-5,TRBV29-1,SVEEVAETQY
TRBJ1-5,TRBV6-5,ASSYVPSSQPQH
TRBJ2-5,TRBV12-3/TRBV12-4,ASSEVQETQD
TRBJ1-5,TRBV6-5,ASSSTARGGNQPQH
TRBJ2-7,TRBV11-1,ASSSRQGRGSYEQY
TRBJ1-1,TRBV2,ASRSTTSNTEAF
TRBJ1-1,TRBV27,ASSLSHSGTEAF
TRBJ2-5,TRBV6-1,ASSEAGTGRETQY
TRBJ2-5,TRBV12-3/TRBV12-4,ASSFGQGEKETQY
TRBJ2-6,TRBV4-1,ASRGLSGANVLT
TRBJ2-7,TRBV6-1,ASGPGLAREQY
TRBJ2-7,TRBV12-3/TRBV12-4,ASSPGTAGRQY
TRBJ2-3,TRBV12-3/TRBV12-4,ASSPLRRETDTQY
TRBJ2-7,TRBV28,ASSLHGGIYEQY
TRBJ2-7,TRBV6-5,ASGSLSYEQY
TRBJ2-7,TRBV28,ASSLGGRLGQGNYEQY
TRBJ1-1,TRBV30,AWEDSRNTEAF
TRBJ2-7,TRBV2,ASRTARPGSEQY
TRBJ2-5,TRBV29-1,SVEGWGYQETQY
TRBJ2-2,TRBV19,ASRTARGQGGTGELF
TRBJ2-7,TRBV12-3/TRBV12-4,ASRRAADIYEQY
TRBJ1-6,TRBV28,ASSPPLVPNSPLH